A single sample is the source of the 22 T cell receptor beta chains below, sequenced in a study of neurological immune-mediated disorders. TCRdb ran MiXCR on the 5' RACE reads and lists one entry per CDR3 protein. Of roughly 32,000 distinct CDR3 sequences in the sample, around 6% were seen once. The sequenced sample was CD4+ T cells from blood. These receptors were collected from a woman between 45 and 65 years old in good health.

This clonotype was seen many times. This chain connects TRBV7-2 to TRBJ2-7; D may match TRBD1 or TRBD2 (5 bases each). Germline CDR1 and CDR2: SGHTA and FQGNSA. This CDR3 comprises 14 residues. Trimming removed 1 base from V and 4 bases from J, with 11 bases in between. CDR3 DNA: TGTGCCAGCAGCTTAGGGTGGGACCGGTACGAGCAGTACTTC. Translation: CASSLGWDRYEQYF.

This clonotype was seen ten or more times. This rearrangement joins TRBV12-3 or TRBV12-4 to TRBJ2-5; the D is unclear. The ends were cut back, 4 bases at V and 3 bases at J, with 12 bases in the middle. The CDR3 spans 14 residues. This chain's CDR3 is CASSSRILEETQYF. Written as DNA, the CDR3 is TGTGCCAGCAGTTCGCGAATACTTGAAGAGACCCAGTACTTC.

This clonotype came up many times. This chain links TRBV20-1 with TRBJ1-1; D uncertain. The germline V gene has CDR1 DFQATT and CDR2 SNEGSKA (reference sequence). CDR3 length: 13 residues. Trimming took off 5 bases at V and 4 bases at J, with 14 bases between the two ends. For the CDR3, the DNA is TGCAGTGCTTTTGACAATCGCGGCACTGAAGCTTTCTTT. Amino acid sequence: CSAFDNRGTEAFF.

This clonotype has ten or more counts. The CDR3 DNA sequence: TGTGCCAGCAGCTTCCTTCGGACTAGCGGGGGCACAGATACGCAGTATTTT. Amino acids: CASSFLRTSGGTDTQYF. This rearrangement joins TRBV5-5 to TRBJ2-3; TRBD2 matches at 12 bases. The J segment lost 1 base and the V segment lost 2 bases, leaving 5 bases of the junction unmatched. The CDR3 has 17 residues. Germline loops: CDR1 SGHKS, CDR2 YYEKEE (reference sequence). Filled out from reference TRBV5-5 and TRBJ2-3, the complete variable domain reads DAGVTQSPTHLIKTRGQQVTLRCSPISGHKSVSWYQQVLGQGPQFIFQYYEKEERGRGNFPDRFSARQFPNYSSELNVNALLLGDSALYLCASSFLRTSGGTDTQYFGPGTRLTVL.

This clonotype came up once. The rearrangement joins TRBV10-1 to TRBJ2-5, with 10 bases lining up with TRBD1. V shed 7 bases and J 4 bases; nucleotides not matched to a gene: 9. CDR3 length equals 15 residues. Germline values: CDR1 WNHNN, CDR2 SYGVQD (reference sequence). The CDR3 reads CASTSGTGDRETQYF. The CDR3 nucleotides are TGCGCCAGCACCTCCGGGACAGGGGATAGAGAGACCCAGTACTTC.

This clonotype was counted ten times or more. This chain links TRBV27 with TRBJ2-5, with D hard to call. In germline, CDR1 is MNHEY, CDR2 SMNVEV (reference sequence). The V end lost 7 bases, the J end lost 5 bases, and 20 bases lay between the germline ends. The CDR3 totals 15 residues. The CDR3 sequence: CASTKNGVLGETQYF. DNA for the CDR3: TGTGCCAGCACCAAAAATGGGGTTTTAGGGGAGACCCAGTACTTC.

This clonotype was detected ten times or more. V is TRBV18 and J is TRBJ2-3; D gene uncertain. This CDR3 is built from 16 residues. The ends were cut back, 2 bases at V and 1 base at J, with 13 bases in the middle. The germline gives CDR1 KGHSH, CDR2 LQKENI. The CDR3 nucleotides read TGTGCCAGCTCACCAAACGTTCGACTGGGCACAGATACGCAGTATTTT. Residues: CASSPNVRLGTDTQYF.

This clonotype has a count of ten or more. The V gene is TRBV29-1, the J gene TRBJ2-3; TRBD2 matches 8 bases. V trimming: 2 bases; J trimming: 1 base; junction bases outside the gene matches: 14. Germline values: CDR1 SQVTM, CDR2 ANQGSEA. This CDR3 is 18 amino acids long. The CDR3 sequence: CSVESGGSRGRGTDTQYF. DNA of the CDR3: TGCAGCGTTGAATCGGGGGGGTCTCGCGGGAGAGGCACAGATACGCAGTATTTT.

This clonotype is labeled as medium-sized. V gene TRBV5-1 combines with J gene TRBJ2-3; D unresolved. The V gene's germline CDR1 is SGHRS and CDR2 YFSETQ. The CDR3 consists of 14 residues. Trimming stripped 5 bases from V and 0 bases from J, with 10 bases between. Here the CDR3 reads CASRAVPSTDTQYF. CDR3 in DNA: TGCGCCAGCAGGGCAGTTCCTAGCACAGATACGCAGTATTTT. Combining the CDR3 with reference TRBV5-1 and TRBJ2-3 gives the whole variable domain KAGVTQTPRYLIKTRGQQVTLSCSPISGHRSVSWYQQTPGQGLQFLFEYFSETQRNKGNFPGRFSGRQFSNSRSEMNVSTLELGDSALYLCASRAVPSTDTQYFGPGTRLTVL.

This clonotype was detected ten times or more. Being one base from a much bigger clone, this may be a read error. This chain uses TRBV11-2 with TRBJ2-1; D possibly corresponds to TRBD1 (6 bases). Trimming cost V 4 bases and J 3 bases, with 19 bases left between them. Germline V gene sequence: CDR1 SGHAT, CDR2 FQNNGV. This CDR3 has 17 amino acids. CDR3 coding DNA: TGTGCCAGCAGCTGGGGGCGGGTAGTGGATCTCTACAATGAGCAGTTCTTC. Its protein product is CASSWGRVVDLYNEQFF.

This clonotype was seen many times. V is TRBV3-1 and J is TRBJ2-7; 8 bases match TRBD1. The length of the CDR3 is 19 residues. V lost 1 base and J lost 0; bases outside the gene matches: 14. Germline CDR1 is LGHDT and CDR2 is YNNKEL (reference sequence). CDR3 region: CASSQASTPGGAGSYEQYF. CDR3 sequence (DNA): TGTGCCAGCAGCCAAGCCAGCACACCAGGGGGCGCGGGCTCCTACGAGCAGTACTTC.

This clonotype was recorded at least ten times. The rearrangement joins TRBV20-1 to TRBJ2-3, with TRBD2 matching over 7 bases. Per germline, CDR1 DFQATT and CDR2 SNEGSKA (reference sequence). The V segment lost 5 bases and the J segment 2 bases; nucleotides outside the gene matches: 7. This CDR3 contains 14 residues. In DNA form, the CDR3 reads TGCAGTGCTTCTGGCGGGGGTTTCACAGATACGCAGTATTTT. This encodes CSASGGGFTDTQYF.

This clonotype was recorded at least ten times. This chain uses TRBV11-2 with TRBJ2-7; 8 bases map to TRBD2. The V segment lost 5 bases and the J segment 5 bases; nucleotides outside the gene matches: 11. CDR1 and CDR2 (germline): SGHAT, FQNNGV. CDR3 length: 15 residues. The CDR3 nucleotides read TGTGCCAGCAGCCGGGGGGGAGCGGGAGTCGACGAGCAGTACTTC. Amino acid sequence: CASSRGGAGVDEQYF.

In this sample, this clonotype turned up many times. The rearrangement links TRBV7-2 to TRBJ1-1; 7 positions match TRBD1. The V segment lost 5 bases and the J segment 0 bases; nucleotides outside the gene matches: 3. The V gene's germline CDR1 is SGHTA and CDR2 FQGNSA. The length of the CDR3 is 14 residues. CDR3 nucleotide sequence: TGTGCCAGCAGCCGGGACAGAGTGAACACTGAAGCTTTCTTT. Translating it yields CASSRDRVNTEAFF.

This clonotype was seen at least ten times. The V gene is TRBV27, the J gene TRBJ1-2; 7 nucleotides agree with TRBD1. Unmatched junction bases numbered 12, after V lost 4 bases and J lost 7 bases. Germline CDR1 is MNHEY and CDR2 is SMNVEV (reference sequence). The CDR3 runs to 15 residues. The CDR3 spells CASSSTGVLGGGYTF. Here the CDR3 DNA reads TGTGCCAGCAGTTCCACAGGGGTTTTAGGAGGTGGCTACACCTTC.

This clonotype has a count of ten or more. The DNA for the CDR3 is TGTGCCAGCAGAGGGGCACAGTCTGGAAACACCATATATTTT. It encodes CASRGAQSGNTIYF. The genes are TRBV2 and TRBJ1-3; tentative D call: TRBD1 (5 bases). CDR3 size: 14 residues. Germline V gives CDR1 SNHLY, CDR2 FYNNEI. The ends were cut back, 6 bases at V and 1 base at J, with 10 bases in the middle. The full variable domain, its missing parts supplied by reference TRBV2 and TRBJ1-3, is EPEVTQTPSHQVTQMGQEVILRCVPISNHLYFYWYRQILGQKVEFLVSFYNNEISEKSEIFDDQFSVERPDGSNFTLKIRSTKLEDSAMYFCASRGAQSGNTIYFGEGSWLTVV.

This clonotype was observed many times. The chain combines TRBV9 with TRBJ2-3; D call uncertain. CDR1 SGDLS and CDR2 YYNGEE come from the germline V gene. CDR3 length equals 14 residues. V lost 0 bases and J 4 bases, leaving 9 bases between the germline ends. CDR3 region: CASSVGPPPDTQYF. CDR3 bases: TGTGCCAGCAGCGTAGGACCTCCCCCAGATACGCAGTATTTT.

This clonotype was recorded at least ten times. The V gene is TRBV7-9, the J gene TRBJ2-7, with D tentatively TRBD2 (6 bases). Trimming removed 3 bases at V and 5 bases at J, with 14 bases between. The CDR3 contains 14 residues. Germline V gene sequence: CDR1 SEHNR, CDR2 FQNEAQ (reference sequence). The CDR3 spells CASSFGQSGDEQYF. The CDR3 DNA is TGTGCCAGCAGCTTCGGTCAGTCGGGAGACGAGCAGTACTTC.

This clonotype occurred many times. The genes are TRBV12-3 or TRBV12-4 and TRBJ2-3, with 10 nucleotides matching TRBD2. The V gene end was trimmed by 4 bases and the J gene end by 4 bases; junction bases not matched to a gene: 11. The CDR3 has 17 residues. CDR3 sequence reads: CASSSGTSAAPADTQYF. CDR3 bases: TGTGCCAGCAGTTCGGGGACTAGCGCGGCCCCCGCAGATACGCAGTATTTT.

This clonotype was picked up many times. As DNA, the CDR3 is TGCGCCAGCAGCTTGGACTCTTTCACAGATACGCAGTATTTT. This sequence encodes CASSLDSFTDTQYF. This sequence joins TRBV5-1 and TRBJ2-3; D remains unclear. The germline V and J ends were trimmed by 0 bases and 2 bases, with 7 bases remaining between them. The CDR3 extends over 14 amino acids. Germline loops: CDR1 SGHRS, CDR2 YFSETQ.

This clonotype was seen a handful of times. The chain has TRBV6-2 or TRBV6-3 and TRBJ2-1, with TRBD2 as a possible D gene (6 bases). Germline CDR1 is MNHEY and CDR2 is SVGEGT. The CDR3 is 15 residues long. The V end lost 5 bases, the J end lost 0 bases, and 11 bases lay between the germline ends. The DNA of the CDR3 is TGTGCCAGCAGTCTTGCGGGAAGCTCCTACAATGAGCAGTTCTTC. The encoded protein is CASSLAGSSYNEQFF.

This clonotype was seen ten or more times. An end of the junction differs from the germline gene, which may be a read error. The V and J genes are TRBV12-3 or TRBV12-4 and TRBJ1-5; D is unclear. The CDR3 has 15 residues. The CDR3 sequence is CATSKVLGAYQPQHF. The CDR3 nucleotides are TGTGCCACCAGTAAGGTTTTGGGCGCATATCAGCCCCAGCATTTT.